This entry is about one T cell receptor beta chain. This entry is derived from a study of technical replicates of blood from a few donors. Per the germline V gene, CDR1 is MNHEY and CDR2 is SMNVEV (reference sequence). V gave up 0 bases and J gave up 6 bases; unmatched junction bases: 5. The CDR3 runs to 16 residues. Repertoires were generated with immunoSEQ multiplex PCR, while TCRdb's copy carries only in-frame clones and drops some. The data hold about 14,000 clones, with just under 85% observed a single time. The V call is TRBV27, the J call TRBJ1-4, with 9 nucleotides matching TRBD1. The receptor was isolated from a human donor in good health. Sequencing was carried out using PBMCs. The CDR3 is CASSLSMGQGYEKLFF. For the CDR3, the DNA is TGTGCCAGCAGTTTATCGATGGGACAGGGCTATGAAAAACTGTTTTTT.